These 7 T cell receptor beta chains came from one sample sequenced in a study of blood T cell repertoires in COVID-19. The table came from immunoSEQ multiplex PCR; TCRdb's copy has only in-frame clones and leaves some out. The data contain hundreds of thousands of clones, 70% to 90% of them singletons. The specimen sequenced was peripheral blood. These TCRs come from a man younger than 30 with active or convalescent COVID-19.

The chain uses TRBV12-3 or TRBV12-4 and TRBJ2-5, with D tentatively TRBD1 (5 bases). This CDR3 has 13 amino acids. The V gene lost 8 bases and the J gene lost 5 bases, with 15 bases spanning the gap. The CDR3 protein is CASSNQGRETQYF. DNA for the CDR3: TGTGCCAGCTCAAACCAGGGTAGGGAGACCCAGTACTTC.

The chain has TRBV4-1 and TRBJ1-2; D is undetermined. V lost 2 bases, J lost 5 bases, and 15 bases lay in between. The length of the CDR3 is 15 residues. Germline-derived CDR1 and CDR2 are MGHRA and YSYEKL. CDR3 DNA: TGCGCCAGCAGCCAAAATTCCCAGGATTCGTATGGCTACACCTTC. It specifies CASSQNSQDSYGYTF.

The V and J genes are TRBV27 and TRBJ1-2; TRBD1 is a possible D gene (6 bases). The V gene lost 5 bases and the J gene lost 0 bases, with 13 bases spanning the gap. CDR3 length: 15 amino acids. CDR1 is MNHEY and CDR2 is SMNVEV in the germline V gene (reference sequence). The CDR3 DNA is TGTGCCAGCAGTCCACACAGGGCTTCTAACTATGGCTACACCTTC. It encodes CASSPHRASNYGYTF.

There are a few counts of this clone. The chain carries TRBV23-1 and TRBJ1-3; possibly TRBD1 for D (5 bases). TRBV23-1 is classed as an ORF, of uncertain function. The CDR3 loop spans 15 amino acids. Trimming shortened V by 11 bases and J by 4 bases, and 21 bases separated the two germline ends. The CDR3 coding sequence is TGCGCCTGGGGGGGGTTTCGGAGTACCGGAAACACCATATATTTT. Translation: CAWGGFRSTGNTIYF.

V and J are TRBV18 and TRBJ2-2; no clear D. CDR1 and CDR2 from the germline V gene are KGHSH and LQKENI. V shed 1 base and J shed 2 bases, with 14 bases lying between them. This CDR3 spans 17 amino acids. The CDR3 here is CASSPQSQFPNTGELFF. For the CDR3, the DNA is TGTGCCAGCTCACCACAGTCCCAGTTCCCAAACACCGGGGAGCTGTTTTTT. Combining the CDR3 with reference TRBV18 and TRBJ2-2 gives the whole variable domain NAGVMQNPRHLVRRRGQEARLRCSPMKGHSHVYWYRQLPEEGLKFMVYLQKENIIDESGMPKERFSAEFPKEGPSILRIQQVVRGDSAAYFCASSPQSQFPNTGELFFGEGSRLTVL.

This sequence joins TRBV3-1 (or the pseudogene TRBV3-2) and TRBJ1-2; 8 bases fit TRBD1. J lost 8 bases, V lost 6 bases, and 11 bases had no gene match. Germline V lookup: CDR1 LGHDT, CDR2 YNNKEL (reference sequence). The CDR3 extends over 14 amino acids. CDR3 in amino acids: CASRALGQGNGYTF. The CDR3 DNA is TGTGCCAGCAGAGCCCTCGGACAGGGCAACGGCTACACCTTC.

This rearrangement joins TRBV5-1 to TRBJ1-6, with 7 nucleotides matching TRBD1. Looked up from germline, CDR1 is SGHRS and CDR2 is YFSETQ. J gave up 7 bases and V 1 base, and 2 bases lay outside the gene matches. CDR3 length: 14 amino acids. The CDR3 sequence is CASSLKQGNSPLHF. The CDR3 nucleotides are TGCGCCAGCAGCTTGAAACAGGGGAATTCACCCCTCCACTTT.